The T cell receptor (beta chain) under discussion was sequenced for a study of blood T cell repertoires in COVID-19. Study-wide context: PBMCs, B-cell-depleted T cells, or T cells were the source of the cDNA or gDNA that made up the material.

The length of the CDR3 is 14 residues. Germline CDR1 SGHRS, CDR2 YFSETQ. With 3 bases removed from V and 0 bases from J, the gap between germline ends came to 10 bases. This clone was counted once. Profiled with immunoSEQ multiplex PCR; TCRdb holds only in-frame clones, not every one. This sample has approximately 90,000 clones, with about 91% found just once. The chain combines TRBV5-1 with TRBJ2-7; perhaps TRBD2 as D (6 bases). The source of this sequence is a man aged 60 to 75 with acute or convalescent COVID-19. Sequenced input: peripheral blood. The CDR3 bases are TGCGCCAGCAGCTGGGGGGACTCCTCCTACGAGCAGTACTTC. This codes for CASSWGDSSYEQYF.